A selection of T cell receptor beta chains follows, all from one sample in a study of breast tumors, draining lymph nodes, adjacent tissues. TCRdb independently ran MiXCR on the multiplex PCR reads; one entry per CDR3 protein. The sample lists 140,000 or so distinct CDR3 sequences; over 25% were seen once. The sample taken for sequencing was axillary lymph node tissue. The source of these receptors is a female donor with breast cancer. Some clones in this sample may be carry-over from other donors' samples. Each CDR3 is given with its conserved first and last residue. D genes are given only for firm matches. Size is omitted from some rows. Given values are once, few, many or a class for expanded clones.

>many|NA|TRBJ2-7|TRBV3-1
CASSQNRGYAFYEQYF
TGTGCCAGCAGCCAGAATCGGGGGTACGCCTTCTACGAGCAGTACTTC
>once|TRBD1|TRBJ2-5|TRBV29-1
CSVERPGQGRETQYF
TGCAGCGTTGAACGGCCGGGACAGGGAAGGGAGACCCAGTACTTC
>many|NA|TRBJ2-7|TRBV20-1
CSARAIRLNEQYF
TGCAGTGCTAGAGCCATCCGGCTAAACGAGCAGTACTTC
>NA|TRBD1|TRBJ1-2|TRBV27
CASSSPGGDYGYTF
TGTGCCAGCAGTTCCCCAGGGGGCGATTATGGCTACACCTTC
>few|TRBD1|TRBJ1-1|TRBV7-3
CASSARGESEAFF
TGTGCCAGCAGCGCCAGGGGGGAGAGTGAAGCTTTCTTT
>many|NA|TRBJ2-2|TRBV20-1
CSAMYSGTGELFF
TGCAGTGCTATGTACTCGGGTACCGGGGAGCTGTTTTTT
>many|NA|TRBJ1-2|TRBV3-1
CASTRGGGAYGYTF
TGTGCCAGCACCCGTGGGGGGGGGGCCTATGGCTACACCTTC
>NA|NA|TRBJ2-3|TRBV7-6
CASSLVGRGDTQYF
TGTGCCAGCAGCTTAGTGGGGCGGGGAGATACGCAGTATTTT
>many|NA|TRBJ2-3|TRBV15
CATSTGDPGTDTQYF
TGTGCCACCAGCACAGGGGACCCGGGGACAGATACGCAGTATTTT
>many|TRBD1|TRBJ1-2|TRBV3-1
CASSRQGAEFGYTF
TGTGCCAGCAGCCGACAGGGGGCAGAGTTCGGCTACACCTTC
>NA|TRBD1|TRBJ1-2|TRBV27
CASSPGTGVFGYTF
TGTGCCAGCAGTCCCGGGACAGGGGTTTTTGGCTACACCTTC
>many|NA|TRBJ1-4|TRBV29-1
CSGYNEKLFF
TGCAGCGGATATAATGAAAAACTGTTTTTT
>many|NA|TRBJ2-5|TRBV18
CASSPRTDETQYF
TGTGCCAGCTCACCACGTACGGATGAGACCCAGTACTTC
>many|TRBD2|TRBJ2-1|TRBV9
CASSVGLAGPYNEQFF
TGTGCCAGCAGCGTAGGACTAGCGGGGCCCTACAATGAGCAGTTCTTC
>many|NA|TRBJ2-1|TRBV2
CAGGTLGYNEQFF
TGTGCCGGGGGGACCTTGGGGTACAATGAGCAGTTCTTC
>many|NA|TRBJ2-3|TRBV19
CASSMIRASTDTQYF
TGTGCCAGTAGTATGATCCGGGCAAGCACAGATACGCAGTATTTT
>NA|NA|TRBJ2-3|TRBV7-3
CASSSHTDTQYF
TGCGCCAGCAGCTCCCACACAGATACGCAGTATTTT
>NA|TRBD1|TRBJ2-2|TRBV3-1
CASSHGQGAGTGELFF
TGTGCCAGCAGCCATGGACAGGGGGCAGGCACCGGGGAGCTGTTTTTT
>many|TRBD2|TRBJ2-3|TRBV20-1
CSAPPGLASDTQYF
TGCAGTGCCCCACCGGGACTAGCTTCAGATACGCAGTATTTT
>NA|NA|TRBJ2-7|TRBV2
CTSKIRRDEQHF
TGTACCAGCAAGATCCGGAGGGACGAGCAGCACTTC
>many|TRBD1|TRBJ1-2|TRBV3-1
CASSLGQGSVTIGYTF
TGTGCCAGCAGCCTCGGACAGGGGAGTGTTACAATAGGCTACACCTTC
>once|NA|TRBJ1-1|TRBV5-4
CASSPPGGISEAFF
TGTGCCAGCAGCCCCCCGGGGGGGATATCTGAAGCTTTCTTT
>many|NA|TRBJ2-5|TRBV4-3
CASSQLPGAETQYF
TGCGCCAGCAGCCAACTACCGGGGGCAGAGACCCAGTACTTC
>NA|NA|TRBJ2-6|TRBV14
CASSRGAFGSSGANVLTF
TGCGCCAGCAGCCGGGGGGCTTTTGGCAGCTCTGGGGCCAACGTCCTGACTTTC
>once|NA|TRBJ1-2|TRBV29-1
CSVDRDYGYTF
TGCAGCGTTGACAGGGACTATGGCTACACCTTC
>NA|NA|TRBJ2-3|TRBV7-2
CASSLSSGGNQPQYF
TGTGCCAGCAGCTTGAGTTCGGGGGGCAATCAGCCCCAGTATTTT
>NA|NA|TRBJ2-5|TRBV11-2
CASSPFEGFETQYF
TGTGCCAGCAGCCCCTTTGAGGGGTTTGAGACCCAGTACTTC